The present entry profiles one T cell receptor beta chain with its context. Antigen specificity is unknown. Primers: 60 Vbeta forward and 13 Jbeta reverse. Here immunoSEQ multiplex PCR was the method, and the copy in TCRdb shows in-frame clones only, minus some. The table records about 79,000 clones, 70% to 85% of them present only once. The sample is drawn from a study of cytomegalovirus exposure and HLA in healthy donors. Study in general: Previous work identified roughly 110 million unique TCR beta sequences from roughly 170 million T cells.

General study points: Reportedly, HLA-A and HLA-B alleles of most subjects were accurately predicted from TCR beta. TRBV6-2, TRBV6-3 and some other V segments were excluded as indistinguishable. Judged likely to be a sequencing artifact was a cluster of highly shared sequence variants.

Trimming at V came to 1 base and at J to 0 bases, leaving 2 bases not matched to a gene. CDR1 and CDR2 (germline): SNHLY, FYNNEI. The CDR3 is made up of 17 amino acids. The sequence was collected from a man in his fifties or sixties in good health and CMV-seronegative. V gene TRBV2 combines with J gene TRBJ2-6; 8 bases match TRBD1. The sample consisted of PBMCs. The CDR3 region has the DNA TGTGCCAGCAGTGAAGGGACAGGGAGCTCTGGGGCCAACGTCCTGACTTTC. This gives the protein CASSEGTGSSGANVLTF.